Listed here are 27 T cell receptor beta chains from one sample, sequenced in a study of brain T cells in children with intractable seizures. Profiled with immunoSEQ multiplex PCR; TCRdb holds only in-frame clones, not every one. Of tens of thousands of clones in the sample, approximately 94% were seen once. The specimen comprised peripheral blood, sampled at surgery. The source of these receptors is a boy younger than two with tuberous sclerosis and intractable seizures.

V gene TRBV5-1 combines with J gene TRBJ1-5; D possibly corresponds to TRBD1 (6 bases). The CDR3 totals 16 residues. V lost 0 bases and J lost 7, with 17 bases in between. Germline V gene sequence: CDR1 SGHRS, CDR2 YFSETQ. CDR3 sequence reads: CASSLAPVGAGQPQHF. Written as DNA, the CDR3 is TGCGCCAGCAGCTTGGCTCCCGTGGGGGCGGGCCAGCCCCAGCATTTT.

V usage is TRBV28 and J usage is TRBJ2-4; TRBD2 might be the D (6 bases). V gave up 6 bases and J gave up 6 bases, with 18 bases separating them. The CDR3 loop spans 15 amino acids. Germline V gene data show CDR1 as MDHEN and CDR2 as SYDVKM. The CDR3 loop reads CASSTTLAPSNIQYF. CDR3 coding DNA: TGTGCCAGCAGCACCACCCTAGCGCCGTCAAACATTCAGTACTTC.

This clone came up a few times. This chain connects TRBV21-1 to TRBJ2-1; the table's D call TRBD1 went unverified against the DNA. TRBV21-1 is given as a pseudogene. The CDR3 runs to 15 residues. CDR3 region: CASSKGDRGYNEQFF. In nucleotides, the CDR3 is TGTGCCAGCAGCAAAGGGGACAGGGGTTACAATGAGCAGTTCTTC.

The J gene is TRBJ2-1, the V gene TRBV6-5, with unresolved D. The germline CDR1 and CDR2 sequences are MNHEY and SVGAGI. V gave up 6 bases and J gave up 8 bases, with 17 bases separating them. CDR3 length: 14 residues. CDR3 in amino acids: CASSTGGSYDEQFF. Here the CDR3 DNA reads TGTGCCAGCAGCACCGGCGGAAGTTACGATGAGCAGTTCTTC.

The chain joins TRBV10-3 to TRBJ2-3; a weak D match, TRBD1 (6 bases). V dropped 7 bases and J dropped 2 bases, with 16 bases sitting between them. This CDR3 spans 15 amino acids. Germline V gene sequence: CDR1 ENHRY, CDR2 SYGVKD. DNA of the CDR3: TGTGCCATCACCCAGGACAGTAAGTCCACAGATACGCAGTATTTT. This sequence encodes CAITQDSKSTDTQYF.

The rearrangement joins TRBV7-9 to TRBJ2-2; tentatively, D is TRBD2 (5 bases). V was shortened by 5 bases and J by 5 bases, with 15 bases between the two germline ends. CDR1 SEHNR and CDR2 FQNEAQ come from the germline V gene (reference sequence). The CDR3 covers 15 residues. The CDR3 region has the DNA TGTGCCAGCAGCCCCCTCGGCGGGTTGACCGGGGAGCTGTTTTTT. This translates into CASSPLGGLTGELFF.

The genes are TRBV6-5 and TRBJ2-1; D is undetermined. From germline, CDR1 is MNHEY and CDR2 SVGAGI. The CDR3 sequence is 11 residues long. Trimming removed 7 bases from V and 5 bases from J, with 6 bases in between. DNA of the CDR3: TGTGCCAGCACGATGAACAATGAGCAGTTCTTC. Amino acid sequence: CASTMNNEQFF.

This chain uses TRBV29-1 with TRBJ2-5, with 8 bases fitting TRBD1. Unmatched junction bases numbered 2, after V lost 4 bases and J lost 1 base. The CDR3 runs to 13 residues. Germline CDR1 SQVTM, CDR2 ANQGSEA. The CDR3 nucleotides read TGCAGCGTTGGGGGACAGGTCCAAGAGACCCAGTACTTC. Translated, it gives CSVGGQVQETQYF.

The V call is TRBV3-1 (or the pseudogene TRBV3-2), the J call TRBJ2-7; 9 bases align to TRBD1. Germline V gives CDR1 LGHDT, CDR2 YNNKEL (reference sequence). The ends lost 4 bases at V and 5 bases at J; junction bases unmatched: 6. This CDR3 is 14 amino acids long. The chain's CDR3 is CASSPYRGQDEQYF. The CDR3 DNA follows: TGTGCCAGCAGCCCATACAGGGGGCAGGACGAGCAGTACTTC.

The chain carries TRBV28 and TRBJ2-1, with TRBD1 matching over 10 bases. J was trimmed by 5 bases and V by 5 bases; bases with no gene match: 6. Germline values: CDR1 MDHEN, CDR2 SYDVKM. CDR3 length equals 15 residues. The DNA for the CDR3 is TGTGCCAGCAGTCAACCGGGACAGGGGCACAATGAGCAGTTCTTC. This encodes CASSQPGQGHNEQFF.

V and J are TRBV5-4 and TRBJ2-3; the match to TRBD2 covers 8 bases. Germline CDR1 SGHNT, CDR2 YYREEE (reference sequence). The CDR3 consists of 16 residues. The trim removed 0 bases at V and 1 base at J, leaving 4 bases unmatched. The CDR3 region is CASSLAGRGGTDTQYF. The CDR3 DNA reads as TGTGCCAGCAGCTTGGCCGGGAGGGGGGGCACAGATACGCAGTATTTT.

The gene calls are TRBV6-6 and TRBJ1-2; the match to TRBD1 covers 10 bases. The V segment lost 6 bases and the J segment 7 bases; nucleotides outside the gene matches: 14. This CDR3 contains 16 residues. Germline assignment: CDR1 MNHNY and CDR2 SVGAGI (reference sequence). CDR3 sequence (DNA): TGTGCCAGCAGCCCTCCCGACAGGGGGCAAGGTACTGGCTACACCTTC. This sequence encodes CASSPPDRGQGTGYTF.

V is TRBV18 and J is TRBJ2-1; maybe TRBD2 (6 bases). The CDR3 is made up of 15 amino acids. The V gene's germline CDR1 is KGHSH and CDR2 LQKENI. The germline V and J ends were trimmed by 2 bases and 8 bases, with 16 bases remaining between them. This chain's CDR3 is CASSPFRGSVDEQFF. The DNA of the CDR3 is TGTGCCAGCTCACCATTCCGGGGGAGCGTCGATGAGCAGTTCTTC.

The CDR3 is CASSLDLPTGSSYNEQFF. The CDR3 DNA reads as TGTGCCAGCAGCTTAGATCTACCCACAGGGAGCTCCTACAATGAGCAGTTCTTC. The V call is TRBV11-3, the J call TRBJ2-1; tentative D call: TRBD1 (6 bases). Trimming took off 0 bases at V and 0 bases at J, with 15 bases between the two ends. The CDR3 totals 18 residues. Per the germline V gene, CDR1 is SGHNT and CDR2 is YENEEA.

The V gene is TRBV19, the J gene TRBJ2-6; D gene unclear. Trimming left V 1 base short and J 0 bases short, with 7 bases between. From germline, CDR1 is LNHDA and CDR2 SQIVND (reference sequence). The CDR3 length is 16 residues. CDR3 DNA sequence: TGTGCCAGTAGTATAGCAAGAATCTCTGGGGCCAACGTCCTGACTTTC. Its translation is CASSIARISGANVLTF.

The chain has TRBV3-1 (or the pseudogene TRBV3-2) and TRBJ2-5, with TRBD1 as a possible D gene (5 bases). V lost 3 bases to trimming and J lost 6 bases, with 20 bases between them. The germline CDR1 and CDR2 sequences are LGHDT and YNNKEL (reference sequence). This CDR3 region has 16 residues. DNA for the CDR3: TGTGCCAGCAGCCACGCAGGGCCCCCCGCAGGGAAGACCCAGTACTTC. Translation gives CASSHAGPPAGKTQYF.

The chain couples TRBV5-1 to TRBJ1-2; D is ambiguous. CDR1 SGHRS and CDR2 YFSETQ come from the germline V gene. Deletions cut 0 bases from V and 5 bases from J, with 5 bases between. The CDR3 length is 12 residues. CDR3 nucleotide sequence: TGCGCCAGCAGCTTGGGAGAATATGGCTACACCTTC. Its protein product is CASSLGEYGYTF.

V is TRBV2 and J is TRBJ1-2, with 8 bases matching TRBD1. V shed 6 bases, J shed 8 bases, and the junction held 5 bases outside the gene matches. Germline CDR1 SNHLY, CDR2 FYNNEI. The CDR3 has 12 amino acids. The CDR3 loop is CASRPRDRGYTF. CDR3 in DNA: TGTGCCAGCAGGCCCCGGGACAGGGGCTACACCTTC.

The chain is built from TRBV4-1 and TRBJ2-4; 14 bases align to TRBD2. Germline V lookup: CDR1 MGHRA, CDR2 YSYEKL. V dropped 2 bases and J dropped 3; count of bases not matched to a gene: 9. There are 19 residues in the CDR3. The CDR3 sequence: CASSQRARGLAGDKNIQYF. CDR3 DNA sequence: TGCGCCAGCAGCCAACGAGCAAGGGGACTAGCGGGAGACAAAAACATTCAGTACTTC.

The chain carries TRBV5-6 and TRBJ2-1, with TRBD2 matching 9 bases. J gave up 7 bases and V 4 bases, and 12 bases lay outside the gene matches. The CDR3 consists of 16 residues. Germline CDR1 and CDR2: SGHDT and YYEEEE. The CDR3 sequence: CASSPVASGKGNEQFF. The CDR3 coding sequence is TGTGCCAGCAGCCCGGTGGCTAGCGGGAAGGGGAATGAGCAGTTCTTC. The full variable domain, completed using reference TRBV5-6 and TRBJ2-1, is DAGVTQSPTHLIKTRGQQVTLRCSPKSGHDTVSWYQQALGQGPQFIFQYYEEEERQRGNFPDRFSGHQFPNYSSELNVNALLLGDSALYLCASSPVASGKGNEQFFGPGTRLTVL.

This chain links TRBV12-3 or TRBV12-4 with TRBJ2-1; D perhaps matches TRBD2 (6 bases). Trimming removed 6 bases at V and 9 bases at J, with 12 bases between. The CDR3 has 12 amino acids. The CDR3 reads CASRGGPAEQFF. The DNA of the CDR3 is TGTGCCAGCAGGGGGGGACCCGCTGAGCAGTTCTTC.

This clone came up once. The J gene is TRBJ2-3, the V gene TRBV3-1 (or the pseudogene TRBV3-2), with 12 bases lining up with TRBD2. CDR3 length: 15 amino acids. The V segment lost 4 bases and the J segment 4 bases; nucleotides outside the gene matches: 3. CDR1 and CDR2 from the germline V gene are LGHDT and YNNKEL (reference sequence). CDR3 DNA sequence: TGTGCCAGCAGCCTGACTAGCGGGGGAGCAGATACGCAGTATTTT. Translated: CASSLTSGGADTQYF.

The chain joins TRBV13 to TRBJ2-1; no firm D call. CDR1 and CDR2 (germline): PRHDT, FYEKMQ (reference sequence). Trimming took off 1 base at V and 2 bases at J, with 3 bases between the two ends. The CDR3 spans 13 residues. CDR3 DNA: TGTGCCAGCAGCTTAGACACCTACAATGAGCAGTTCTTC. This encodes CASSLDTYNEQFF. Drawing the rest from reference TRBV13 and TRBJ2-1, the complete variable domain is AAGVIQSPRHLIKEKRETATLKCYPIPRHDTVYWYQQGPGQDPQFLISFYEKMQSDKGSIPDRFSAQQFSDYHSELNMSSLELGDSALYFCASSLDTYNEQFFGPGTRLTVL.

This clone was picked up one time. V and J are TRBV7-6 and TRBJ2-1, with 8 bases fitting TRBD2. This CDR3 has 16 amino acids. Germline values: CDR1 SGHVS, CDR2 FNYEAQ. V shed 1 base, J shed 7 bases, and the junction held 9 bases outside the gene matches. For the CDR3, the DNA is TGTGCCAGCAGCTTAGTCTCGGGACTAGGCCGGAATGAGCAGTTCTTC. Translating gives CASSLVSGLGRNEQFF.

This clone was found once. The chain couples TRBV7-2 to TRBJ2-7, with 12 bases that match TRBD2. Germline CDR1 reads SGHTA; CDR2 reads FQGNSA. The CDR3 covers 16 residues. Germline trimming cut 4 bases from V and 7 bases from J; bases unmatched to any gene: 11. The CDR3 nucleotides are TGTGCCAGCAGCTACCGGCGACTAGCGGGAGCTCGGGAGCAGTACTTC. Protein: CASSYRRLAGAREQYF.

The chain has TRBV9 and TRBJ2-2; D tentatively fits TRBD1 or TRBD2 (5 bases each). The CDR3 loop spans 16 amino acids. In germline, CDR1 is SGDLS, CDR2 YYNGEE. Trimming shortened V by 1 base and J by 6 bases, and 16 bases separated the two germline ends. For the CDR3, the DNA is TGTGCCAGCAGCGTACGATCTAAACGAGGGGCCGGGGAGCTGTTTTTT. Translated, it gives CASSVRSKRGAGELFF.

This chain connects TRBV4-2 to TRBJ1-1; D gene uncertain. Trimming removed 4 bases at V and 3 bases at J, with 15 bases between. The CDR3 totals 15 residues. Germline loops: CDR1 LGHNA, CDR2 YNFKEQ. DNA of the CDR3: TGTGCCAGCAGCCCAACGACAAGGGAGGACACTGAAGCTTTCTTT. Its protein product is CASSPTTREDTEAFF.